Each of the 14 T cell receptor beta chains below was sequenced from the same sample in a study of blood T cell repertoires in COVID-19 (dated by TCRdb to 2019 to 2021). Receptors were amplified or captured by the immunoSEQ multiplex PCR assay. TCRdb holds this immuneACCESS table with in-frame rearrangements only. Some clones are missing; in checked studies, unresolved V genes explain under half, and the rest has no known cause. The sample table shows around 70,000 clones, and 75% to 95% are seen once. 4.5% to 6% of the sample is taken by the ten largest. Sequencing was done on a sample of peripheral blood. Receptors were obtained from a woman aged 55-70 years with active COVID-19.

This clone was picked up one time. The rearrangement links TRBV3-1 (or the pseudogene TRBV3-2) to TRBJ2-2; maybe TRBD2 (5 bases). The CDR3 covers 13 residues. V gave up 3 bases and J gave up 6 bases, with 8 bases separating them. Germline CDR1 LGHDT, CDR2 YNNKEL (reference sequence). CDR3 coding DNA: TGTGCCAGCAGCCATCGGGGAGCCGGGGAGCTGTTTTTT. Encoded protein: CASSHRGAGELFF.

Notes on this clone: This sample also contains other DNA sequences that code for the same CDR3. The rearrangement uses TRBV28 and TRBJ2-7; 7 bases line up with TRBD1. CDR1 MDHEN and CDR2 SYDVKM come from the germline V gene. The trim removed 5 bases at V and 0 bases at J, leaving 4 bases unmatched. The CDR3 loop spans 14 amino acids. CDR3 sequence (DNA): TGTGCCAGCAGTACACAGGGGATCTCCTACGAGCAGTACTTC. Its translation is CASSTQGISYEQYF. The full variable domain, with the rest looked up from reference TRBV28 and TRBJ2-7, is DVKVTQSSRYLVKRTGEKVFLECVQDMDHENMFWYRQDPGLGLRLIYFSYDVKMKEKGDIPEGYSVSREKKERFSLILESASTNQTSMYLCASSTQGISYEQYFGPGTRLTVT.

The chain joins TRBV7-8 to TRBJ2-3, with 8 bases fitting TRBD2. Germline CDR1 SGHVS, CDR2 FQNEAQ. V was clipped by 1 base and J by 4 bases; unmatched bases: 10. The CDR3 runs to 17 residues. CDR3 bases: TGTGCCAGCAGCTTAGATCTTAGCGGGGCTAGGGCAGATACGCAGTATTTT. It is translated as CASSLDLSGARADTQYF. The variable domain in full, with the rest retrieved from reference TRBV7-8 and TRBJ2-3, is GAGVSQSPRYKVAKRGQDVALRCDPISGHVSLFWYQQALGQGPEFLTYFQNEAQLDKSGLPSDRFFAERPEGSVSTLKIQRTQQEDSAVYLCASSLDLSGARADTQYFGPGTRLTVL.

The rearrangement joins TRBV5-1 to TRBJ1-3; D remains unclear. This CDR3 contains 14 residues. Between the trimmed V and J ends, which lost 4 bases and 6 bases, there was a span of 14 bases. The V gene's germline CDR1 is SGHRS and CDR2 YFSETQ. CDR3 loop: CASSRGRELNTIYF. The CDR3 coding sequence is TGCGCCAGCAGCCGAGGACGGGAACTAAACACCATATATTTT. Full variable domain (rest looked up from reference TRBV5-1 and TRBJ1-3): KAGVTQTPRYLIKTRGQQVTLSCSPISGHRSVSWYQQTPGQGLQFLFEYFSETQRNKGNFPGRFSGRQFSNSRSEMNVSTLELGDSALYLCASSRGRELNTIYFGEGSWLTVV.

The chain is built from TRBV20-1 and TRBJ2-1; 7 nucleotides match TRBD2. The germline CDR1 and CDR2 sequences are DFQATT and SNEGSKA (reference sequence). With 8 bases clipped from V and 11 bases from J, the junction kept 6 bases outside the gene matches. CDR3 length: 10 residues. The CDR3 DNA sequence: TGCAGTCCGTGGAGCGGGAAGCAGTTCTTC. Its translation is CSPWSGKQFF.

CDR3 in amino acids: CASSQSRGLLQPQHF. The CDR3 DNA reads as TGCGCCAGCAGCCAATCCAGGGGGCTGTTGCAGCCCCAGCATTTT. The rearrangement links TRBV4-1 to TRBJ1-5, with 8 bases aligning to TRBD1. CDR3 length equals 15 residues. The V gene's germline CDR1 is MGHRA and CDR2 YSYEKL. The V segment lost 2 bases and the J segment 7 bases; nucleotides outside the gene matches: 7.

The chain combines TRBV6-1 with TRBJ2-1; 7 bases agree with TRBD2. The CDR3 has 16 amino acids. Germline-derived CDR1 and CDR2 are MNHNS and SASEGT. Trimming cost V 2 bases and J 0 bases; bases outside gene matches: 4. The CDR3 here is CASSERASGSYNEQFF. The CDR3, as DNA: TGTGCCAGCAGTGAAAGGGCTAGCGGCTCCTACAATGAGCAGTTCTTC.

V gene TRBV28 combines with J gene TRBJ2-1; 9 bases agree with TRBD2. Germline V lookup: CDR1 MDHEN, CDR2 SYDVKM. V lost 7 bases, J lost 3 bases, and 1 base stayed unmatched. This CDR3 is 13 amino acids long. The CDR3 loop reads CASKLAGYNEQFF. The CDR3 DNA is TGTGCCAGCAAACTAGCGGGCTACAATGAGCAGTTCTTC.

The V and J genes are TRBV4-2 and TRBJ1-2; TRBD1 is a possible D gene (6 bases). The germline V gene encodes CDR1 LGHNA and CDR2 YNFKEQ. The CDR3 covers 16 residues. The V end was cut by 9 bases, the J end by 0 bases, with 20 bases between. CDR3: CASGGAVLIANYGYTF. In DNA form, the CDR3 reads TGTGCCAGTGGGGGGGCGGTGCTCATAGCTAACTATGGCTACACCTTC.

In DNA, the CDR3 is TGTGCCAGCAGTGAATATAAGGGGGCCGCTCAAGAGACCCAGTACTTC. Its translation: CASSEYKGAAQETQYF. The chain recombines TRBV25-1 with TRBJ2-5, with 7 bases that match TRBD1. Germline V lookup: CDR1 MGHDK, CDR2 SYGVNS. After removal of 0 bases from V and 2 bases from J, the junction contained 6 bases not matched to a gene. The CDR3 consists of 16 residues.

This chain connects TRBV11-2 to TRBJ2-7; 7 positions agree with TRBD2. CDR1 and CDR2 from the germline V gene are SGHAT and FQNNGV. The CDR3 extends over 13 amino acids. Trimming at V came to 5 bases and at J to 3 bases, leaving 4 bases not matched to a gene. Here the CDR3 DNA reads TGTGCCAGCAGCCATGGACTAGACTACGAGCAGTACTTC. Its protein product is CASSHGLDYEQYF.

This CDR3 is CASSGGLATGETQYF. The CDR3 DNA reads as TGCGCCAGCAGCGGAGGACTAGCAACGGGAGAGACCCAGTACTTC. V is TRBV5-1 and J is TRBJ2-5, with 8 positions matching TRBD2. The germline gives CDR1 SGHRS, CDR2 YFSETQ. This CDR3 is built from 15 residues. The V segment lost 4 bases and the J segment 4 bases; nucleotides outside the gene matches: 9.

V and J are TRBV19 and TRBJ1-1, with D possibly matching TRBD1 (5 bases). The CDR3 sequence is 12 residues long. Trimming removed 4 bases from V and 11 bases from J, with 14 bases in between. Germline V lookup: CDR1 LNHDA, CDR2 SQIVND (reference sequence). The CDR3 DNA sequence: TGTGCCAGTAGTACCGGGGGGGTATGGGCTTTCTTT. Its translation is CASSTGGVWAFF.

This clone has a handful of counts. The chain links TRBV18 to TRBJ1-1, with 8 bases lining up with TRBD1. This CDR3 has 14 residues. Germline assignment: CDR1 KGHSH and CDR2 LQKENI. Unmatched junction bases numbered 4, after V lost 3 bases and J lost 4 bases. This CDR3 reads CASSPNTGGTEAFF. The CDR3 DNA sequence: TGTGCCAGCTCACCTAACACAGGGGGCACTGAAGCTTTCTTT.